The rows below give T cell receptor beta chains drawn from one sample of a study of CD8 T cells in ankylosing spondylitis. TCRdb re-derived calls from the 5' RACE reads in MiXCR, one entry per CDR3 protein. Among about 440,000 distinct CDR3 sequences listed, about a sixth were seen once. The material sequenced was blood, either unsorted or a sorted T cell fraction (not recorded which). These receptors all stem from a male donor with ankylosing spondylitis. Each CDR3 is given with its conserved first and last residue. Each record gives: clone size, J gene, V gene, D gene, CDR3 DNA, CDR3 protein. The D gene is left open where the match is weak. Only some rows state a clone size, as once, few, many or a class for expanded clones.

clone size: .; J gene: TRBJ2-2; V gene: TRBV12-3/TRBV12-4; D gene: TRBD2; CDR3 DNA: TGTGCCAGCAGTTACCAGTGGGGCGGGAGTCAGTTCGGGGAGCTGTTTTTT; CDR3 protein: CASSYQWGGSQFGELFF
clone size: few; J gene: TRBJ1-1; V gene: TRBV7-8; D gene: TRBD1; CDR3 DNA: TGTGCCAGCAGCTTACGGACAGGGGCCTTTAACACTGAAGCTTTCTTT; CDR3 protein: CASSLRTGAFNTEAFF
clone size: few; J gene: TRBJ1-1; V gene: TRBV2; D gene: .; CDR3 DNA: TGTGCCAGCCTACAGGCGGCTGAAGCTTTCTTT; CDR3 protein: CASLQAAEAFF
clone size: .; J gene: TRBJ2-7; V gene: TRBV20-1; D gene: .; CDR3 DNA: TGCAGTGCTCGGGACGGACCCCACGAGCAGTACTTC; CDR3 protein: CSARDGPHEQYF
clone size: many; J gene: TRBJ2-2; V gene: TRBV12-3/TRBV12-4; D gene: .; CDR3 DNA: TGTGCCAGCAGCCGAAGCACCGGGGAGCTGTTTTTT; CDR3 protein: CASSRSTGELFF
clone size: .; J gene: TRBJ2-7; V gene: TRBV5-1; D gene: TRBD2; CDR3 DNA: TGCGCCAGCAGCTCGGCTAGCGGACTGACCTACGAGCAGTACTTC; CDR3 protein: CASSSASGLTYEQYF
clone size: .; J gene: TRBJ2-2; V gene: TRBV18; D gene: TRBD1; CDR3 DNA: TGTGCCAGCTCACCACCTACCGGGACAGGACCTAACACCGGGGAGCTGTTTTTT; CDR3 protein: CASSPPTGTGPNTGELFF
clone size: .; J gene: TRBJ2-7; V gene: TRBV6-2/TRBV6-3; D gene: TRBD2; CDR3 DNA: TGTGCCAGCAGTAATGGACTAGCGGGGTTTGACGAGCAGTACTTC; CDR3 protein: CASSNGLAGFDEQYF
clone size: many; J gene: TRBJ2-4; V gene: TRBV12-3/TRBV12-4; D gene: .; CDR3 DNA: TGTGCCAGCAGTTTATCGTCGAACATTCAGTACTTC; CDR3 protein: CASSLSSNIQYF
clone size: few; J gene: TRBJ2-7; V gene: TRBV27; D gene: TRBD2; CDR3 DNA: TGTGCCAGCAGTTTACGACGCGGGGGGACCTACGAGCAGTACTTC; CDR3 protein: CASSLRRGGTYEQYF
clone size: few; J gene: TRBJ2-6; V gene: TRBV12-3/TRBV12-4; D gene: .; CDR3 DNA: TGTGCCAGCAGGACCTCTGGGGCCAACGTCCTGACTTTC; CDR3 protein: CASRTSGANVLTF
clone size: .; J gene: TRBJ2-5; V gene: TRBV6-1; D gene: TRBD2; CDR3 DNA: TGTGCCAGCAGTGAGGGACTAGCGGGGTACCAAGAGACCCAGTACTTC; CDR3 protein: CASSEGLAGYQETQYF
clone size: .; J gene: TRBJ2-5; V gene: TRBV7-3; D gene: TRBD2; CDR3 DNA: TGTGCCAGCAGCCAAAGCGGGGGCGGGGAGACCCAGTACTTC; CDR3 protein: CASSQSGGGETQYF
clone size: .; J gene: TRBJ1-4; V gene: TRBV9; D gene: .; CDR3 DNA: TGTGCCAGCAGCGTAGAGGGGCTGGTTAATGAAAAACTGTTTTTT; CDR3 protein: CASSVEGLVNEKLFF
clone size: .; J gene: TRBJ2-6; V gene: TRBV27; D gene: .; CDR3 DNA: TGTGCCAGCAGACCAGGCCTCCGCTCTGGGGCCAACGTCCTGACTTTC; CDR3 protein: CASRPGLRSGANVLTF
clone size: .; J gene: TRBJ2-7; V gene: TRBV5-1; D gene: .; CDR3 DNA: TGCGCCAGCAGCTTAATTGCGGGGACCTACGAGCAGTACTTC; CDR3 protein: CASSLIAGTYEQYF
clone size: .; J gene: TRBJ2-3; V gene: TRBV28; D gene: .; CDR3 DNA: TGTGCCAGCAGTACCCCGGGGGCCGGGGAAGATACGCAGTATTTT; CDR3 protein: CASSTPGAGEDTQYF
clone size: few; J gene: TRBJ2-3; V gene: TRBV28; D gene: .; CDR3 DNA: TGTGCCAGCGCGGAGAGGACGACCGATACGCAGTATTTT; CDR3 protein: CASAERTTDTQYF
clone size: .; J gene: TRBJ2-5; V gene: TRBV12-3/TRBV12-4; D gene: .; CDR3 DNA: TGTGCCAGCAGCTACAACCAACAAGAGACCCAGTACTTC; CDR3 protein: CASSYNQQETQYF
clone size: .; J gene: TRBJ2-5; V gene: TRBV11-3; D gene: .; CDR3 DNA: TGTGCCAGCAGCTTAGTAGCTCTGGGAGAGACCCAGTACTTC; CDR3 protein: CASSLVALGETQYF
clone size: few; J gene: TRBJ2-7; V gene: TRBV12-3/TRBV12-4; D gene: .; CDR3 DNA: TGTGCCAGCAGTTTTAGATCAGGCTACGAGCAGTACTTC; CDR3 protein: CASSFRSGYEQYF
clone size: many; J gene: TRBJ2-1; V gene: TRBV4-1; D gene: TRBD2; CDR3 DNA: TGCGCCAGCAGCCAAGATTCCCCCCTAGCGGGGGGATACAATGAGCAGTTCTTC; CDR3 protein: CASSQDSPLAGGYNEQFF
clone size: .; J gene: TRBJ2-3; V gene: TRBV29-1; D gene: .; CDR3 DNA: TGCAGCGTTGCGGCCGGCACAGATACGCAGTATTTT; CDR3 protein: CSVAAGTDTQYF
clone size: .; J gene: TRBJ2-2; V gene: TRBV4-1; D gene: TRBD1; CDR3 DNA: TGCGCCAGCAGCCAAGGCCGCGGGACAGGGTCCGGGGAGCTGTTTTTT; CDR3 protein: CASSQGRGTGSGELFF
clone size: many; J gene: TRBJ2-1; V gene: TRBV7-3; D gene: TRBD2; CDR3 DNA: TGTGCCAGCAGCCTGGGACTAGCGGGAGTTAATGAGCAGTTCTTC; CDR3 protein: CASSLGLAGVNEQFF
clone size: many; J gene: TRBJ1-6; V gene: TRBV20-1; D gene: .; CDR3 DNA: TGCAGTGCACAAACCCGGGGATACGGGGATTCACCCCTCCACTTT; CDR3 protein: CSAQTRGYGDSPLHF
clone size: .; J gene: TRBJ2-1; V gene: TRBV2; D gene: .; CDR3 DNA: TGTGCCAGCAGACGGGACCAGTCCTACAATGAGCAGTTCTTC; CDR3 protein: CASRRDQSYNEQFF
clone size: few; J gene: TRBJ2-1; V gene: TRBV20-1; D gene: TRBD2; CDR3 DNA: TGCAGTGCTACGCTAGCGGGGGGCAGGAATGAGCAGTTCTTC; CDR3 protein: CSATLAGGRNEQFF
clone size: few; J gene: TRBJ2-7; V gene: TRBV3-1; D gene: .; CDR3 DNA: TGTGCCAGCAGTTGGAGTCCTCGTACCTACGAGCAGTACTTC; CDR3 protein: CASSWSPRTYEQYF
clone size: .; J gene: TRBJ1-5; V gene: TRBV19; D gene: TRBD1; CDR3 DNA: TGTGCCAGTAGCCAAACCAGGACAGGAGAAAATCAGCCCCAGCATTTT; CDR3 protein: CASSQTRTGENQPQHF
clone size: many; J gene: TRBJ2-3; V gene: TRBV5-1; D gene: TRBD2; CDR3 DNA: TGCGCCAGCAGCTTCGGGACTATCACAGATACGCAGTATTTT; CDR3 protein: CASSFGTITDTQYF
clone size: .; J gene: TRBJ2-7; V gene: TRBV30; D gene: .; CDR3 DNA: TGTGCCTGGAACCCCACAGGGAACTACGAGCAGTACTTC; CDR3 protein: CAWNPTGNYEQYF
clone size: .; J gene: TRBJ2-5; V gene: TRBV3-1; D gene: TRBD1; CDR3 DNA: TGTGCCAGCAGCCAACAGGGGGCGCACCACTTC; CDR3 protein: CASSQQGAHHF
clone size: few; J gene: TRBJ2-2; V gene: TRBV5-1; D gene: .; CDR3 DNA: TGTGCCAGCAGCTTAGAGGGGACAACCGGGGAGCTGTTTTTT; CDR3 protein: CASSLEGTTGELFF
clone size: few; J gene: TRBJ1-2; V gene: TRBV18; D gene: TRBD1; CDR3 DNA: TGTGCCAGCTCACCCACCAACCAGGGGGCCCGATACACCTTC; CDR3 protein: CASSPTNQGARYTF
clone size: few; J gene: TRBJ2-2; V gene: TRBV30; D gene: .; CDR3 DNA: TGTGCCTGGAGCAGCAGGGGGGAGCTGTTTTTT; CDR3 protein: CAWSSRGELFF
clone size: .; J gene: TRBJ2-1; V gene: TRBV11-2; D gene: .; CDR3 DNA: TGTGCCAGCAGCTCCTCCTGGGAGCAGTTCTTC; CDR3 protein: CASSSSWEQFF
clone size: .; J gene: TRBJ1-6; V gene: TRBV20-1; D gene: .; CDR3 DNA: TGCAGTGCCAGGAGCTCCTATAATTCACCCCTCCACTTT; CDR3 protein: CSARSSYNSPLHF
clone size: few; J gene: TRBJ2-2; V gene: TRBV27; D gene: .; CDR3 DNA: TGTGCCAGACGGATCCTTTCGGTTGACAGGTTTTTCCTGTCCGGGGAGCTGTTTTTT; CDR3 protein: CARRILSVDRFFLSGELFF
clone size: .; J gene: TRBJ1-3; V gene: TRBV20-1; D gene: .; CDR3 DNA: TGCAGTGCTAGAGCACAGGGATCAAACGGAAACACCATATATTTT; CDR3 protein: CSARAQGSNGNTIYF
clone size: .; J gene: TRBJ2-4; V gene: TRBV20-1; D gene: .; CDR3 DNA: TGCAGTGCCTCCTACGCGGTAGCCAAAAACATTCAGTACTTC; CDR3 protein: CSASYAVAKNIQYF
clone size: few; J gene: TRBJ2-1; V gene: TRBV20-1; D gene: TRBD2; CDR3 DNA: TGCAGTGCCGACAAATCGACTAGCGGGAGAGCAAATGAGCAGTTCTTC; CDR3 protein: CSADKSTSGRANEQFF
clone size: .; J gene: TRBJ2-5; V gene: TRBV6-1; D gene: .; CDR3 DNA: TGTGCCAGCAGTGAAGCAAGGGGAGAGACCCAGTACTTC; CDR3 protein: CASSEARGETQYF
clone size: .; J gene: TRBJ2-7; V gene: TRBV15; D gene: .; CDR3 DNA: TGTGCCACCAGCAAAACCATTGGTAGCTCCTACGAGCAGTACTTC; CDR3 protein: CATSKTIGSSYEQYF
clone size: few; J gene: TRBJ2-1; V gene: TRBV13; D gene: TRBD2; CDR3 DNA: TGTGCCAGCAGTAACCTAGCGGGGAGAAACGATGAGCAGTTCTTC; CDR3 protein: CASSNLAGRNDEQFF
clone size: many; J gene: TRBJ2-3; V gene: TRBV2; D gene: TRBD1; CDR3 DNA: TGTGCCAGCAGTAACAGGGGGGCACTCACAGATACGCAGTATTTT; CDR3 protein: CASSNRGALTDTQYF
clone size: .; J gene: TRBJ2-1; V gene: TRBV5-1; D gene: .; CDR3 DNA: TGCGCCAGCAGGGTGATGGGGAGCTCCTACAATGAGCAGTTCTTC; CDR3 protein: CASRVMGSSYNEQFF
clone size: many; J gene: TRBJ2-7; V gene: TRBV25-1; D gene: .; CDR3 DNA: TGTGCCAGCAGTGAACCAGGGAGGACCTACGAGCAGTACTTC; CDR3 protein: CASSEPGRTYEQYF
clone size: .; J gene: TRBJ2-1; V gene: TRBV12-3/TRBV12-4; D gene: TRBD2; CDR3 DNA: TGTGCCAGCAGGCGCACTAGCGGGAATGAGCAGTTCTTC; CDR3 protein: CASRRTSGNEQFF
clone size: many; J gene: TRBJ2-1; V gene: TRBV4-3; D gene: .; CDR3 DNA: TGCGCCAGCAGCCAAGTATTGATCGGGGGAACCTACAATGAGCAGTTCTTC; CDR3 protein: CASSQVLIGGTYNEQFF
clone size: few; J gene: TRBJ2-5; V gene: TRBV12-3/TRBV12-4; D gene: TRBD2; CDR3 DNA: TGTGCCAGCAGCTATGGTCGAGCGGGAGATAGGGTGACCCAGTACTTC; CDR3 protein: CASSYGRAGDRVTQYF
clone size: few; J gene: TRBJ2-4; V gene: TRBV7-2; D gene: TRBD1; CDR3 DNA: TGTGCCAGCAGCTCCGGACGGGCAGGGGGTTACATTCAGTACTTC; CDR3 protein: CASSSGRAGGYIQYF
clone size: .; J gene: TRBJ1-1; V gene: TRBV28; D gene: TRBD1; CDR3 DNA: TGTGCCAGCAGTCTTACCCGGGACAGGGGATACACTGAAGCTTTCTTT; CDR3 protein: CASSLTRDRGYTEAFF
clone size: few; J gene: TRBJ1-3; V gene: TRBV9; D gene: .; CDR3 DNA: TGTGCCAGCAGCGTACAGGTGACTGGAAACACCATATATTTT; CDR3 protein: CASSVQVTGNTIYF